Each of the 17 T cell receptor beta chains below was sequenced from the same sample in a study of cytomegalovirus exposure and HLA in healthy donors. TCRdb keeps only in-frame clones here, not all; method: immunoSEQ multiplex PCR. The profile shows 100,000 to 150,000 clones, 85% to 90% of them singletons. The source material was PBMCs. The receptor source for this set is a woman aged 18 to 35 in good health and CMV-seronegative.

J is TRBJ2-2 and V is TRBV25-1; 10 positions agree with TRBD2. This CDR3 is built from 16 residues. The V and J ends lost 4 bases and 8 bases, in that order; junction bases with no gene match: 10. Germline V lookup: CDR1 MGHDK, CDR2 SYGVNS. The DNA for the CDR3 is TGTGCCAGCAGTGGGCTAGCGGGAGACGTGGAGGGGGAGCTGTTTTTT. Amino acids: CASSGLAGDVEGELFF.

The V and J genes are TRBV5-1 and TRBJ2-3, with D tentatively TRBD2 (5 bases). This CDR3 has 12 amino acids. V was shortened by 4 bases and J by 7 bases, with 10 bases between the two germline ends. Germline assignment: CDR1 SGHRS and CDR2 YFSETQ. The CDR3 spells CASSRTLHTQYF. The CDR3 bases are TGCGCCAGCAGCCGGACTCTTCATACGCAGTATTTT. Together with reference TRBV5-1 and TRBJ2-3, the CDR3 gives the full variable domain: KAGVTQTPRYLIKTRGQQVTLSCSPISGHRSVSWYQQTPGQGLQFLFEYFSETQRNKGNFPGRFSGRQFSNSRSEMNVSTLELGDSALYLCASSRTLHTQYFGPGTRLTVL.

The chain links TRBV15 to TRBJ2-3; 12 nucleotides match TRBD2. The ends lost 4 bases at V and 8 bases at J; junction bases unmatched: 16. CDR3 length: 18 amino acids. From germline, CDR1 is LNHNV and CDR2 YYDKDF (reference sequence). The DNA of the CDR3 is TGTGCCACCAGCAAACAGGTCCCGACTAGCGGGAGATCAGCTACGCAGTATTTT. It translates to CATSKQVPTSGRSATQYF.

The chain is built from TRBV6-5 and TRBJ2-3; D may be TRBD1 (5 bases). This CDR3 contains 15 residues. The V end was cut by 7 bases, the J end by 1 base, with 15 bases between. CDR1 is MNHEY and CDR2 is SVGAGI in the germline V gene. The CDR3 reads CASTSSGAGTDTQYF. The DNA of the CDR3 is TGTGCCAGCACCTCCAGTGGGGCCGGCACAGATACGCAGTATTTT.

The chain recombines TRBV10-1 with TRBJ1-1; 9 positions match TRBD1. CDR3 length equals 16 residues. Trimming at V came to 2 bases and at J to 0 bases, leaving 4 bases not matched to a gene. Germline V CDR1 and CDR2: WNHNN, SYGVQD (reference sequence). CDR3 in amino acids: CASSEGTGFMNTEAFF. CDR3 nucleotide sequence: TGCGCCAGCAGTGAGGGGACAGGGTTCATGAACACTGAAGCTTTCTTT.

The rearrangement joins TRBV7-9 to TRBJ2-5; 8 bases fit TRBD2. The ends lost 5 bases at V and 1 base at J; junction bases unmatched: 9. Germline V lookup: CDR1 SEHNR, CDR2 FQNEAQ (reference sequence). The CDR3 length is 16 residues. This CDR3 is CASSPGQRESQETQYF. The DNA of the CDR3 is TGTGCCAGCAGCCCTGGTCAGCGGGAGAGCCAAGAGACCCAGTACTTC.

This chain uses TRBV4-1 with TRBJ2-1; 9 bases are a match to TRBD1. The germline V gene has CDR1 MGHRA and CDR2 YSYEKL. The CDR3 sequence is 17 residues long. V dropped 4 bases and J dropped 4; count of bases not matched to a gene: 11. This CDR3 reads CASSLGRDREGYNEQFF. CDR3 DNA: TGCGCCAGCAGCCTCGGCCGGGACAGGGAGGGGTACAATGAGCAGTTCTTC.

The chain is built from TRBV11-2 and TRBJ2-1; the D gene is possibly TRBD2 (5 bases). Trimming stripped 1 base from V and 9 bases from J, with 10 bases between. The CDR3 extends over 13 amino acids. Germline values: CDR1 SGHAT, CDR2 FQNNGV. CDR3 protein: CASSLVTGSEQFF. CDR3 sequence (DNA): TGTGCCAGCAGCTTAGTTACTGGGAGTGAGCAGTTCTTC.

This chain uses TRBV13 with TRBJ2-5; TRBD1 matches at 7 bases. With 5 bases clipped from V and 5 bases from J, the junction kept 11 bases outside the gene matches. The germline V gene has CDR1 PRHDT and CDR2 FYEKMQ (reference sequence). This CDR3 is built from 15 residues. The CDR3 spells CASSGRQGSEETQYF. CDR3 nucleotide sequence: TGTGCCAGCAGCGGTAGACAGGGATCGGAGGAGACCCAGTACTTC. The whole variable domain, remainder taken from reference TRBV13 and TRBJ2-5, is AAGVIQSPRHLIKEKRETATLKCYPIPRHDTVYWYQQGPGQDPQFLISFYEKMQSDKGSIPDRFSAQQFSDYHSELNMSSLELGDSALYFCASSGRQGSEETQYFGPGTRLLVL.

The V gene is TRBV27, the J gene TRBJ2-1; possibly TRBD1 for D (5 bases). The germline CDR1 and CDR2 sequences are MNHEY and SMNVEV (reference sequence). The ends were cut back, 5 bases at V and 7 bases at J, with 15 bases in the middle. This CDR3 spans 14 amino acids. For the CDR3, the DNA is TGTGCCAGCAGTCTCCTGGGCAGGGTTAATGAGCAGTTCTTC. Protein sequence: CASSLLGRVNEQFF.

The gene calls are TRBV5-1 and TRBJ2-7; TRBD1 matches at 7 bases. V lost 0 bases, J lost 0 bases, and 3 bases stayed unmatched. Germline CDR1 SGHRS, CDR2 YFSETQ. The CDR3 sequence is 15 residues long. The CDR3 reads CASSLGQGSSYEQYV. CDR3 coding DNA: TGCGCCAGCAGCTTGGGACAGGGCAGCTCCTACGAGCAGTACGTC.

In this sample, this clone turned up once. V is TRBV27 and J is TRBJ2-7; 11 bases fit TRBD2. This CDR3 contains 16 residues. The J segment lost 6 bases and the V segment lost 5 bases, leaving 12 bases of the junction unmatched. CDR1 and CDR2 from the germline V gene are MNHEY and SMNVEV (reference sequence). CDR3 residues: CASSPIAGGPVGEQYF. The CDR3 DNA sequence: TGTGCCAGCAGTCCCATAGCGGGAGGGCCAGTGGGCGAGCAGTACTTC.

This chain links TRBV6-5 with TRBJ2-7, with 7 bases lining up with TRBD1. Germline assignment: CDR1 MNHEY and CDR2 SVGAGI. This CDR3 spans 14 amino acids. Trimming took 6 bases from V and 2 from J; bases not matched to a gene: 7. The CDR3 DNA reads TGTGCCAGCAGCTCCCCTGGGACAGCCTACGAGCAGTACTTC. It codes for CASSSPGTAYEQYF.

The gene calls are TRBV7-2 and TRBJ1-2, with 9 nucleotides matching TRBD1. The CDR3 is made up of 15 amino acids. Trimming at V came to 3 bases and at J to 4 bases, leaving 6 bases not matched to a gene. The germline CDR1 and CDR2 sequences are SGHTA and FQGNSA. For the CDR3, the DNA is TGTGCCAGCAGCTTCACAGGGGGCGAGGGCTATGGCTACACCTTC. The encoded protein is CASSFTGGEGYGYTF.

This clone was detected only a few times. The chain joins TRBV7-9 to TRBJ1-3; 8 bases line up with TRBD1. From germline, CDR1 is SEHNR and CDR2 FQNEAQ (reference sequence). The CDR3 spans 15 residues. Trimming cost V 0 bases and J 8 bases; bases outside gene matches: 6. CDR3 sequence reads: CASSLAPGGEDTIYF. CDR3 coding DNA: TGTGCCAGCAGCTTAGCCCCAGGGGGCGAAGACACCATATATTTT.

The chain combines TRBV7-9 with TRBJ2-1; a possible D gene is TRBD1 (5 bases). There are 14 residues in the CDR3. Deletions cut 5 bases from V and 4 bases from J, with 12 bases between. Germline V gene sequence: CDR1 SEHNR, CDR2 FQNEAQ (reference sequence). This CDR3 is CASSLSGSYNEQFF. The CDR3 nucleotides read TGTGCCAGCAGCCTTTCAGGGTCATACAATGAGCAGTTCTTC.

V gene TRBV9 combines with J gene TRBJ2-2; D may be TRBD2 (5 bases). Germline CDR1 is SGDLS and CDR2 is YYNGEE. This CDR3 contains 15 residues. V lost 0 bases to trimming and J lost 8 bases, with 14 bases between them. CDR3 nucleotides: TGTGCCAGCAGCGTAGAGGCGGGTTTTAGAGGGGAGCTGTTTTTT. Amino acids: CASSVEAGFRGELFF.